The 20 T cell receptor beta chains in this list originate from one sample, sequenced in a study of T-cell reconstitution after alpha-beta-depleted transplantation in children. During its preparation, the TCRbeta library received unique molecular identifiers. From the PCR reads, TCRdb called clonotypes with MiXCR, one entry per CDR3 protein. Found here are around 370,000 distinct CDR3 sequences, 10% of them singletons; the top ten hold approximately 2.3%. Sample: PBMCs from the stem cell graft donor, taken from the stem cell graft. These receptor sequences come from a human donor who donated a stem cell graft to a child with acute lymphoblastic leukemia.

The rearrangement links TRBV7-8 to TRBJ2-1; tentatively, D is TRBD1 (6 bases). The germline CDR1 and CDR2 sequences are SGHVS and FQNEAQ. This CDR3 has 16 amino acids. V was clipped by 5 bases and J by 5 bases, with 19 bases between them. In nucleotides, the CDR3 is TGTGCCAGCAGCGCCTACAGGGTAGTACAGGACAATGAGCAGTTCTTC. Its protein is CASSAYRVVQDNEQFF.

This clonotype appeared a few times. The chain uses TRBV12-3 or TRBV12-4 and TRBJ2-3; tentatively, D is TRBD2 (7 bases). The CDR3 has 17 amino acids. The V end lost 7 bases, the J end lost 0 bases, and 20 bases lay between the germline ends. The CDR3 protein is CASTPSGGRLSTDTQYF. Here the CDR3 DNA reads TGTGCCAGCACCCCCTCCGGGGGGCGGCTAAGCACAGATACGCAGTATTTT.

This clonotype appeared a few times. This chain connects TRBV7-2 to TRBJ1-1; no clear D gene. The CDR3 totals 12 residues. The ends were cut back, 5 bases at V and 10 bases at J, with 14 bases in the middle. Germline assignment: CDR1 SGHTA and CDR2 FQGNSA. The CDR3 sequence: CASSPLGNAAFF. CDR3 DNA: TGTGCCAGCAGCCCCCTAGGAAACGCAGCTTTCTTT.

This clonotype was recorded a few times. The V and J genes are TRBV6-1 and TRBJ2-2; unclear D gene. The CDR3 contains 15 residues. V was clipped by 7 bases and J by 4 bases, with 16 bases between them. The germline CDR1 and CDR2 sequences are MNHNS and SASEGT. The CDR3 region has the DNA TGTGCCAGCAACTCGGAGCCCAGTTCCACCGGGGAGCTGTTTTTT. This gives the protein CASNSEPSSTGELFF.

This clonotype was counted a few times. The chain joins TRBV30 to TRBJ2-7; D assignment may be TRBD1 or TRBD2 (5 bases each). Germline V lookup: CDR1 GTSNPN, CDR2 SVGIG (reference sequence). Trimming took 1 base from V and 4 from J, leaving 17 bases between them. This CDR3 is built from 15 residues. Written as DNA, the CDR3 is TGTGCCTGGAGTGCGGGAACAGGTCCTGGGTACGAGCAGTACTTC. Translating it yields CAWSAGTGPGYEQYF.

This clonotype was counted between two and nine times. The V gene is TRBV6-5, the J gene TRBJ2-7; the match to TRBD2 covers 8 bases. V gave up 2 bases and J gave up 2 bases; unmatched junction bases: 32. CDR1 is MNHEY and CDR2 is SVGAGI in the germline V gene. This CDR3 is 24 amino acids long. The CDR3 sequence is CASSYNPSGKAEAGEGSSPYEQYF. Written as DNA, the CDR3 is TGTGCCAGCAGTTACAACCCTAGCGGTAAGGCTGAAGCGGGAGAGGGTTCGTCCCCCTACGAGCAGTACTTC.

This sequence joins TRBV11-2 and TRBJ2-1, with D unclear. Trimming shortened V by 3 bases and J by 1 base, and 7 bases separated the two germline ends. This CDR3 has 14 amino acids. Germline values: CDR1 SGHAT, CDR2 FQNNGV. In DNA, the CDR3 is TGTGCCAGCAGCTTCCTTGGGTCCTACAATGAGCAGTTCTTC. Translation gives CASSFLGSYNEQFF.

The genes are TRBV12-3 or TRBV12-4 and TRBJ2-5, with TRBD1 matching 7 bases. V trimming: 3 bases; J trimming: 4 bases; junction bases outside the gene matches: 14. This CDR3 has 17 residues. CDR3 residues: CASSFGLTRGSGETQYF. In DNA form, the CDR3 reads TGTGCCAGCAGTTTTGGGCTAACCAGGGGGTCCGGAGAGACCCAGTACTTC.

In its sample, this clonotype was seen many times. This sequence joins TRBV28 and TRBJ2-7, with 9 bases identical to TRBD1. The V gene end was trimmed by 3 bases and the J gene end by 3 bases; junction bases not matched to a gene: 3. This CDR3 contains 14 residues. The germline V gene encodes CDR1 MDHEN and CDR2 SYDVKM. The CDR3 bases are TGTGCCAGCAGTTTTAGACAGGGGGACTACGAGCAGTACTTC. This translates into CASSFRQGDYEQYF. Together with reference TRBV28 and TRBJ2-7, the CDR3 gives the full variable domain: DVKVTQSSRYLVKRTGEKVFLECVQDMDHENMFWYRQDPGLGLRLIYFSYDVKMKEKGDIPEGYSVSREKKERFSLILESASTNQTSMYLCASSFRQGDYEQYFGPGTRLTVT.

The V gene is TRBV27, the J gene TRBJ2-2; D not certain. Germline V gene data show CDR1 as MNHEY and CDR2 as SMNVEV (reference sequence). Trimming stripped 3 bases from V and 4 bases from J, with 9 bases between. This CDR3 is 14 amino acids long. The CDR3 nucleotides are TGTGCCAGCAGTTTTAGGCCGGTCACCGGGGAGCTGTTTTTT. Its protein is CASSFRPVTGELFF.

The chain is built from TRBV3-1 and TRBJ2-3; TRBD1 is a possible D gene (6 bases). This CDR3 spans 18 amino acids. The V and J ends lost 4 bases and 4 bases respectively, with 24 bases between them. The germline V gene encodes CDR1 LGHDT and CDR2 YNNKEL (reference sequence). The CDR3 region is CASSPKTGGLGLPDTQYF. The CDR3 bases are TGTGCCAGCAGCCCGAAGACAGGTGGCTTGGGATTACCAGATACGCAGTATTTT.

This clonotype was counted at least ten times. The V call is TRBV5-6, the J call TRBJ2-3, with D unresolved. V lost 0 bases and J lost 1, with 9 bases in between. The V gene's germline CDR1 is SGHDT and CDR2 YYEEEE. This CDR3 contains 15 residues. CDR3: CASSLGASRTDTQYF. The CDR3, as DNA: TGTGCCAGCAGCTTGGGGGCATCCCGCACAGATACGCAGTATTTT.

The chain uses TRBV7-6 and TRBJ2-1; D uncertain. The CDR3 has 14 residues. Trimming took 6 bases from V and 5 from J, leaving 14 bases between them. Germline V gene sequence: CDR1 SGHVS, CDR2 FNYEAQ. The CDR3 region is CASSFSWADNEQFF. In DNA form, the CDR3 reads TGTGCCAGCAGTTTTAGTTGGGCTGACAATGAGCAGTTCTTC. The full variable domain, in which reference TRBV7-6 and TRBJ2-1 provide the parts outside the CDR3, is GAGVSQSPRYKVTKRGQDVALRCDPISGHVSLYWYRQALGQGPEFLTYFNYEAQQDKSGLPNDRFSAERPEGSISTLTIQRTEQRDSAMYRCASSFSWADNEQFFGPGTRLTVL.

This clonotype was counted only a few times. The chain is built from TRBV20-1 and TRBJ2-1, with D perhaps TRBD2 (5 bases). The V end was cut by 1 base, the J end by 8 bases, with 18 bases between. Per germline, CDR1 DFQATT and CDR2 SNEGSKA (reference sequence). The CDR3 sequence is 15 residues long. CDR3 sequence reads: CSARVLHIAGDEQFF. The CDR3 nucleotides read TGCAGTGCTAGAGTCCTTCACATAGCCGGGGATGAGCAGTTCTTC.

V and J are TRBV18 and TRBJ1-1, with a possible D match to TRBD1 (6 bases). From germline, CDR1 is KGHSH and CDR2 LQKENI. The CDR3 has 13 residues. V lost 5 bases, J lost 3 bases, and 10 bases lay in between. This CDR3 is CASSGGAYTEAFF. CDR3 nucleotide sequence: TGTGCCAGCTCAGGGGGGGCATACACTGAAGCTTTCTTT.

This clonotype was picked up a small number of times. This chain uses TRBV4-1 with TRBJ2-5; D gene ambiguous. CDR1 MGHRA and CDR2 YSYEKL come from the germline V gene. With 0 bases removed from V and 2 bases from J, the gap between germline ends came to 7 bases. This CDR3 spans 14 amino acids. CDR3 loop: CASSQEARQETQYF. CDR3 DNA: TGCGCCAGCAGCCAAGAGGCCAGACAAGAGACCCAGTACTTC.

This clonotype has just a few counts. J is TRBJ1-2 and V is TRBV7-2; D may be TRBD1 (6 bases). This CDR3 has 13 residues. Germline assignment: CDR1 SGHTA and CDR2 FQGNSA. V was cut by 5 bases and J by 4 bases, with 11 bases left in between. The CDR3 sequence: CASSQDRLYGYTF. In nucleotides, the CDR3 is TGTGCCAGCAGCCAAGACAGGCTCTATGGCTACACCTTC.

In this sample, this clonotype turned up many times. The V gene is TRBV11-2, the J gene TRBJ2-7, with D possibly being TRBD2 (6 bases). Germline CDR1 reads SGHAT; CDR2 reads FQNNGV. Trimming cost V 1 base and J 3 bases, with 19 bases left between them. The CDR3 has 17 residues. In DNA, the CDR3 is TGTGCCAGCAGCTTAGGCAGTACCGGGACTTTTGGCTACGAGCAGTACTTC. Translating it yields CASSLGSTGTFGYEQYF.

This clonotype was detected a few times. V gene TRBV7-9 combines with J gene TRBJ2-1, with D possibly TRBD2 on 5 matching bases. V lost 5 bases and J lost 9, with 11 bases in between. CDR1 is SEHNR, CDR2 FQNEAQ, per germline (reference sequence). The CDR3 length is 12 residues. CDR3 DNA sequence: TGTGCCAGCAGCCCTTGGGAGATTGAGCAGTTCTTC. Amino acid sequence: CASSPWEIEQFF.

The V call is TRBV30, the J call TRBJ2-3; D gene unclear. V was pared by 4 bases and J by 3 bases, with 8 bases between. Germline CDR1 GTSNPN, CDR2 SVGIG (reference sequence). This CDR3 is 12 amino acids long. CDR3 sequence: CAWNMGTDTQYF. The CDR3 bases are TGTGCCTGGAACATGGGAACAGATACGCAGTATTTT.